This T cell receptor (beta chain) is from a study of beta chain features in type 1 diabetes. Study-wide context: Across every sample, over 100 million sorted cells were examined in total.

Every isolated RNA sample was fully reverse transcribed, so sequencing captured expressed TCRB transcripts. TCRdb keeps only in-frame clones here, not all; method: immunoSEQ multiplex PCR. The sample lists more than 250,000 clones, roughly 20% occurring once. Per the germline V gene, CDR1 is ENHRY and CDR2 is SYGVKD. The CDR3 consists of 14 residues. V dropped 10 bases and J dropped 0; count of bases not matched to a gene: 8. Study outcomes and limitations: Across all four CD4+ subsets, people with type 1 diabetes showed modestly shorter TCRB CDR3s. VDJ junctions from patients with type 1 diabetes contained fewer insertions and more deletions. The naive, central memory and Treg TCRB repertoires looked more alike in patients than they did in healthy donors.

Note on this clone: Its target is not known.

Sequenced material: naive CD4+ T cells from blood. This sequence joins TRBV10-3 and TRBJ2-7, with 8 bases that match TRBD1. The sequence was collected from a woman between 40 and 50 years old with type 1 diabetes. The CDR3 region is CATALTGDSYEQYF. CDR3 nucleotides: TGTGCCACCGCCTTGACAGGGGACTCCTACGAGCAGTACTTC.